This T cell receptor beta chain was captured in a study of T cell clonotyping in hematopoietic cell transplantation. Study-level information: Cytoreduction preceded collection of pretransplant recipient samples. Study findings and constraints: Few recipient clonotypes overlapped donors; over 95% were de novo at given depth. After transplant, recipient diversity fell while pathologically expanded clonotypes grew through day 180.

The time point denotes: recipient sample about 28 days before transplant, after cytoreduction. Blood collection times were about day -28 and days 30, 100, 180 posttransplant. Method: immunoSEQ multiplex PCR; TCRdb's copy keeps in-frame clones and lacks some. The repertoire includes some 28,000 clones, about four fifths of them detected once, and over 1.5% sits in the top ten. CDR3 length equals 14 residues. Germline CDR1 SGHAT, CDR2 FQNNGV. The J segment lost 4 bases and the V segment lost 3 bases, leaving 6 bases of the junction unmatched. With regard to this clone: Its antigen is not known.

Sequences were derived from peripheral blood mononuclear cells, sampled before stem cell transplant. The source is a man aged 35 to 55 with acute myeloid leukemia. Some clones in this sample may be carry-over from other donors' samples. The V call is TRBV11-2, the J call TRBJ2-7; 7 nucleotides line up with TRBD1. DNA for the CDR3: TGTGCCAGCAGCTTGAGTAACAGGGGATACGAGCAGTACTTC. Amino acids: CASSLSNRGYEQYF. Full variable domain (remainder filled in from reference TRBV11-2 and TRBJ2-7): EAGVAQSPRYKIIEKRQSVAFWCNPISGHATLYWYQQILGQGPKLLIQFQNNGVVDDSQLPKDRFSAERLKGVDSTLKIQPAKLEDSAVYLCASSLSNRGYEQYFGPGTRLTVT.